A selection of T cell receptor beta chains follows, all from one sample in a study of T cell repertoires in cytomegalovirus infection. TCRdb independently ran MiXCR on the reads; one entry per CDR3 protein. The sample yields fewer than 550,000 distinct CDR3 sequences, about 10% seen once. The source material was PBMCs. The receptors stem from a human donor in good health (CMV status not recorded). Some clones in this sample may be carry-over from other donors' samples. Both conserved end residues are trimmed from each CDR3.

v_call	cdr3_aa
TRBV5-1	ASSLEKQSDTQY
TRBV12-3/TRBV12-4	ASNQRKDMNTEAF
TRBV14	ASSRSTSSYNEQF
TRBV28	ASSLRTSGRNQETQY
TRBV7-9	ASSTLTGDGYT
TRBV9	ASSVGVAAPQETQY
TRBV7-3	ASSYSVRVGTEAF
TRBV4-1	ASSQGVDRKGNTIY
TRBV11-2	ASSLDGLAGVYLNTQY
TRBV5-4	ASSLAGGQTDTQY
TRBV7-9	ASSFRGADEQF
TRBV27	ASSPRTGGREQY
TRBV6-6	ASTSPDRLNTEAF
TRBV5-1	ASSLDSAGGFPSYNEQF
TRBV28	ANPRVNLSYEQY
TRBV3-1	ASSRGEDPLH
TRBV12-3/TRBV12-4	ASAFPGAFQETQY
TRBV7-9	ASSFQGGSYNEQF
TRBV7-9	ASSNARILPYEQY
TRBV12-3/TRBV12-4	ASSLSTADEQY
TRBV28	ASERVSSTDTQY
TRBV29-1	SVEVLQETQY
TRBV11-2	ASSPGPDTEAF
TRBV20-1	SARSIPGQGIGEQY
TRBV12-3/TRBV12-4	ASSDKSTYNEQF
TRBV14	ASSEFIGTGNTGELF
TRBV20-1	SAELTGGYEQY
TRBV20-1	SADRQLNQPQH
TRBV7-6	ASSLGQGGEGYT
TRBV3-1	ASSQSSSDFYEQY
TRBV7-8	ASSPMTSGSTGELF
TRBV9	ASSVAGWTTTGEQY
TRBV10-3	AIAGPDSNQPQH
TRBV5-4	ASSSTGGNGELF
TRBV13	ASSSLGLAGGTDTQY
TRBV20-1	SARGQRNQPQH
TRBV5-1	ASSLDRPTYNEQF
TRBV27	ASSHGENTETF
TRBV7-9	ASSLPGQGNQPQH
TRBV7-3	ASSLNSHRGRSYT
TRBV7-9	ASSRWTQGTEQY
TRBV7-9	ASSLVLAGADTQY
TRBV7-9	ASSSMARGVEQY
TRBV7-9	ASSSSLVGTVRGGYTEAF
TRBV10-3	AISPLGSHEQF
TRBV7-9	ASSLALLLTGRMNTEAF
TRBV28	ASRRLAARTDTQY
TRBV14	ASSPLRGGPDTQY
TRBV20-1	SALGLAGLSYEQY
TRBV10-3	AISESVGLFSGANVLT
TRBV7-3	ASSPTRPTDTQY
TRBV6-6	ASSYRDRGGMNTEAF
TRBV19	ASSSGGMVSTEAF
TRBV3-1	ASSHPAGLNTGELF